This record concerns one T cell receptor (beta chain) sequence. This entry is derived from a study of cytomegalovirus exposure and HLA in healthy donors. This CDR3 region has 15 residues. V lost 4 bases and J lost 5; bases outside the gene matches: 7. CDR1 is SGHNT and CDR2 is YYREEE in the germline V gene (reference sequence). Both 60 Vbeta primers and 13 Jbeta primers went into the PCR. This table comes from immunoSEQ multiplex PCR, and its TCRdb copy is limited to in-frame clones, with some not included. There are around 190,000 clones in the sample; around 82% occur only once, and approximately 1.8% lies in the top ten.

This sequence was found in a man aged 35 to 55 in good health and CMV-seropositive. Sequencing was carried out using PBMCs. The chain employs TRBV5-4 and TRBJ2-1, with 9 bases lining up with TRBD1. CDR3 DNA sequence: TGTGCCAGCAGCCAGCCGGGACAGGGCAACAATGAGCAGTTCTTC. Translating gives CASSQPGQGNNEQFF.